These 9 T cell receptor beta chains were all obtained from the same sample, sequenced in a study of cytomegalovirus exposure and HLA in healthy donors. This table comes from immunoSEQ multiplex PCR, and its TCRdb copy is limited to in-frame clones, with some not included. The sample holds roughly 180,000 clones, about 89% seen once. The material sequenced was PBMCs. The receptors were sampled from a man aged 25-40 years in good health and CMV-seropositive.

The chain couples TRBV4-3 to TRBJ2-5; D may be TRBD1 (5 bases). Germline CDR1 LGHNA, CDR2 YSLEER. Trimming shortened V by 2 bases and J by 2 bases, and 18 bases separated the two germline ends. The CDR3 runs 17 residues. This chain's CDR3 is CASSQWGKGRTQETQYF. CDR3 sequence (DNA): TGCGCCAGCAGCCAATGGGGTAAAGGACGGACACAAGAGACCCAGTACTTC.

This clone was seen a single time. V and J are TRBV27 and TRBJ2-6; 11 nucleotides match TRBD1. Germline trimming cut 6 bases from V and 4 bases from J; bases unmatched to any gene: 8. Germline CDR1 and CDR2: MNHEY and SMNVEV (reference sequence). This CDR3 spans 17 amino acids. This CDR3 reads CASSSGQGALGANVLTF. DNA for the CDR3: TGTGCCAGCAGCTCTGGACAGGGGGCTTTGGGGGCCAACGTCCTGACTTTC.

This clone was seen a single time. The chain carries TRBV29-1 and TRBJ2-5; 9 nucleotides line up with TRBD2. The CDR3 is 13 residues long. The J segment lost 2 bases and the V segment lost 3 bases, leaving 1 base of the junction unmatched. CDR1 SQVTM and CDR2 ANQGSEA come from the germline V gene. CDR3 nucleotides: TGCAGCGTTGAGACTAGCGGACAAGAGACCCAGTACTTC. Protein sequence: CSVETSGQETQYF. Looking up the rest from reference TRBV29-1 and TRBJ2-5 gives the full variable domain: SAVISQKPSRDICQRGTSLTIQCQVDSQVTMMFWYRQQPGQSLTLIATANQGSEATYESGFVIDKFPISRPNLTFSTLTVSNMSPEDSSIYLCSVETSGQETQYFGPGTRLLVL.

The chain couples TRBV5-4 to TRBJ1-4; TRBD1 might be the D (6 bases). With 0 bases removed from V and 8 bases from J, the gap between germline ends came to 11 bases. The CDR3 contains 14 residues. Germline assignment: CDR1 SGHNT and CDR2 YYREEE (reference sequence). Here the CDR3 reads CASSLAGGREKLFF. The CDR3 DNA sequence: TGTGCCAGCAGCTTGGCGGGGGGCCGAGAAAAACTGTTTTTT.

The V gene is TRBV5-6, the J gene TRBJ2-6, with D unclear. Germline values: CDR1 SGHDT, CDR2 YYEEEE. The CDR3 loop spans 17 amino acids. V lost 4 bases and J lost 2, with 16 bases in between. The CDR3 DNA sequence: TGTGCCAGCAGCCAATCCATAGGCCTGCCTGGGGCCAACGTCCTGACTTTC. Its translation: CASSQSIGLPGANVLTF.

The chain uses TRBV7-6 and TRBJ2-7; TRBD1 matches at 7 bases. The CDR3 is made up of 14 amino acids. Germline assignment: CDR1 SGHVS and CDR2 FNYEAQ. With 5 bases clipped from V and 2 bases from J, the junction kept 6 bases outside the gene matches. CDR3 region: CASSQDRDPYEQYF. The CDR3 bases are TGTGCCAGCAGCCAAGACAGGGATCCCTACGAGCAGTACTTC.

The chain combines TRBV5-1 with TRBJ2-3; unclear D gene. From germline, CDR1 is SGHRS and CDR2 YFSETQ. V was shortened by 4 bases and J by 4 bases, with 4 bases between the two germline ends. This CDR3 region has 11 residues. The DNA of the CDR3 is TGCGCCAGCAGCCAATCAGATACGCAGTATTTT. It is translated as CASSQSDTQYF.

The rearrangement uses TRBV9 and TRBJ2-7; 7 bases are a match to TRBD2. Per the germline V gene, CDR1 is SGDLS and CDR2 is YYNGEE. The CDR3 spans 14 residues. J gave up 7 bases and V 4 bases, and 11 bases lay outside the gene matches. CDR3 residues: CASSWEGSGREQYF. CDR3 in DNA: TGTGCCAGCAGCTGGGAGGGGTCTGGGAGAGAGCAGTACTTC.

CDR3 in amino acids: CASSLAGGGQPQHF. CDR3 nucleotides: TGCGCCAGCAGCTTGGCCGGGGGCGGACAGCCCCAGCATTTT. The rearrangement uses TRBV5-1 and TRBJ1-5; TRBD1 is a possible D gene (6 bases). The V end was cut by 0 bases, the J end by 7 bases, with 11 bases between. The CDR3 is made up of 14 amino acids. Germline loops: CDR1 SGHRS, CDR2 YFSETQ.